This T cell receptor beta chain was recorded in a study of shared clonotypes between healthy human individuals. Study results and limitations: The small donor group covered limited genetic and exposure diversity. Compared with clonotypes that all four donors shared, non-shared clonotypes had lower generation probabilities.

This CDR3 region has 14 residues. Per the germline V gene, CDR1 is SGHRS and CDR2 is YFSETQ. V gave up 3 bases and J gave up 8 bases, with 12 bases separating them. Donors were Caucasian adults residing in Nashville, Tennessee, USA. The table came from immunoSEQ multiplex PCR; TCRdb's copy has only in-frame clones and leaves some out. The table records under 2.5 million clones, about nine tenths of them present only once. Turning to this clone: What it binds is not known.

The specimen was naive CD4+ T cells from PBMCs. The subset was: CD45RA+ positively selected. The sequence was collected from a man aged 18 to 29 in good health. Some clones in this sample may be carry-over from other donors' samples. The J gene is TRBJ1-6, the V gene TRBV5-1; D gene unclear. The CDR3 nucleotides read TGCGCCAGCAGCTCCGGGGATCTATATTCACCCCTCCACTTT. This sequence encodes CASSSGDLYSPLHF. The full variable domain, completed using reference TRBV5-1 and TRBJ1-6, is KAGVTQTPRYLIKTRGQQVTLSCSPISGHRSVSWYQQTPGQGLQFLFEYFSETQRNKGNFPGRFSGRQFSNSRSEMNVSTLELGDSALYLCASSSGDLYSPLHFGNGTRLTVT.